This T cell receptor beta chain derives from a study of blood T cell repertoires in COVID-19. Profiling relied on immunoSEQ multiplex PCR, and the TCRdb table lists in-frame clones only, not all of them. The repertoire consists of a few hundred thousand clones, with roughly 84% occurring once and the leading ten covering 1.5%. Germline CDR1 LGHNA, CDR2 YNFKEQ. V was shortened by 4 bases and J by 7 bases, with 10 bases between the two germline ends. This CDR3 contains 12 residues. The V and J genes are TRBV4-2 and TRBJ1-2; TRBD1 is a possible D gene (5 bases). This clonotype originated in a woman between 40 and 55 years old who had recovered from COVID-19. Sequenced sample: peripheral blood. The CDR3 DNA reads TGTGCCAGCAGCCTAGGGGTTGGTGGCTACACCTTC. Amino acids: CASSLGVGGYTF.